This T cell receptor (beta chain) was captured by sequencing in a study of immune evolution from preneoplasia to lung adenocarcinoma. Profiling relied on immunoSEQ multiplex PCR, and the TCRdb table lists in-frame clones only, not all of them. The table lists about 11,000 clones, about 74% of them singletons, with approximately 28% in the top ten. The CDR3 covers 15 residues. Trimming cost V 3 bases and J 4 bases, with 15 bases left between them. CDR1 SGHRS and CDR2 YFSETQ come from the germline V gene. The source of this sequence is a person aged 55 to 69 with lung adenocarcinoma. Some clones in this sample may be carry-over from other donors' samples. The sequenced sample consisted of FFPE normal lung tissue adjacent to the tumor. V gene TRBV5-1 combines with J gene TRBJ2-3; tentatively, D is TRBD1 (7 bases). The CDR3 protein is CASSWTGGRPDTQYF. DNA for the CDR3: TGCGCCAGCAGCTGGACAGGAGGGCGCCCAGATACGCAGTATTTT.